The T cell receptor beta chain under discussion was sequenced for a study of CD8 T cells in ankylosing spondylitis. This clonotype was found many times. One entry per CDR3 protein results from TCRdb running MiXCR on the 5' RACE reads. The sample has a few hundred thousand distinct CDR3 sequences, approximately 10% seen once. Sequencing input: blood, either unsorted or a sorted T cell fraction (not recorded which). This receptor was taken from a female donor with ankylosing spondylitis or in good health (not recorded which).

The CDR3 reads CASSYGIGREETQYF. The CDR3 DNA is TGTGCCAGCAGCTATGGGATTGGGCGCGAAGAGACCCAGTACTTC. The V gene is TRBV7-2, the J gene TRBJ2-5; D gene unclear. Germline V gene lookup returns CDR1 SGHTA and CDR2 FQGNSA. CDR3 length: 15 residues. Trimming took off 4 bases at V and 3 bases at J, with 15 bases between the two ends.